This record concerns one T cell receptor beta chain sequence. The table lists this clonotype with a few counts. Its antigen has not been determined. It has no much larger one-base neighbor in the sample; base qualities were not kept. The data are from a study of T-cell memory formation after mild COVID-19 (dated by TCRdb to 2020 to 2023). Turning to the overall study: Most TCR sequence clusters were specific to one of the two donors. Two young, previously healthy adult volunteers made up the cohort, one male and one female. T-cell clones expanding and contracting after mild COVID-19 in a couple of donors were tracked by longitudinal TCRalpha and TCRbeta repertoire sequencing.

There are 15 amino acids in the CDR3, from cysteine to phenylalanine inclusive. Only the CDR3 portion is preserved as DNA: 45 bases, with reading frame beginning at the first base. V loses 10 bases of germline sequence and J loses 2 bases, and the interval between the two ends is 20 bases. What the research found in general, with its limitations: Some responding clones were found in pre-infection memory, which suggests that pre-existing cross-reactive memory T cells took part in the SARS-CoV-2 response. Clones that contracted from day 15 to 85 showed balanced CD4/CD8 phenotypes, whereas a second wave of clones that expanded from day 15 to 37 leaned towards CD4+. Contracting CD4+ clones appeared mostly in the CM and EM memory subsets, whereas CD8+ clones were enriched in EMRA. Only a couple of mild cases were covered by the study, and larger cohorts that include severe cases with pre-infection samples were considered necessary. Whether the second-wave clones peaking on day 37 were SARS-CoV-2 specific was not confirmed.

PBMCs were isolated by Ficoll-Paque density gradient centrifugation. The sequencer was an Illumina NovaSeq 6000. cDNA libraries for TCRalpha and TCRbeta were prepared by 5'RACE using constant-segment primers, with sample barcodes and unique molecular identifiers added. Trizol reagent was used to extract RNA from every sample. Libraries were amplified in two PCR steps, with a second sample barcode and Illumina TruSeq adapters added in the second step. Libraries were sequenced on an Illumina NovaSeq with 2 x 150 bp paired-end reads. As for the authors' bioinformatics: With migec v1.2.7, reads were demultiplexed and then collapsed into UMI-guided consensus sequences. Using mixcr v2.1.11, UMI consensuses were aligned to TRA and TRB V and J templates and then assembled into clonotypes. A clonotype was counted as expanded or contracted only when both edgeR and NoisET called the clonotype significant, with the noise models trained on biological replicates. For edgeR calls, the thresholds were a false discovery rate-adjusted p below 0.01 and a log2 fold-change of 1. PCA with hierarchical clustering of max-normalized trajectories of the 1000 most abundant clonotypes was used as exploratory dynamics analysis. Separately sequenced CD4+ and CD8+ repertoires were used to assign a CD4 or CD8 phenotype to each responding clone. The raw public reads went through TCRdb reprocessing: fastp at Q25, MiXCR clone calling, in-frame beta chains kept. Here each entry gathers all rows of one CDR3 protein and keeps the most common genes and DNA. TCRdb's processing, not the authors' own work, is the source of the V and J calls. The sample contains 250,000 to 350,000 distinct CDR3 sequences, 16% of them found a single time. The top ten constitute roughly 25% of the sample.

The chain uses TRBV12-3 or TRBV12-4 and TRBJ1-2, with TRBD1 as a weak D call on 6 bases. Sequencing was carried out using PBMCs or a T cell subset sorted from them (not recorded which). This clonotype was sampled from a man aged 18-30 years who had mild COVID-19 (a few samples of this study predate the infection). The sample titles of this study are shuffled in the database, so cell type and time point are left out; the donor was told from shared clones. The CDR3 loop reads CATSPGGASNYGYTF. The nucleotide sequence is given as TGTGCCACTTCACCGGGGGGGGCATCGAACTATGGCTACACCTTC.